The clone carrying this T cell receptor beta chain was detected only a few times. Germline values: CDR1 DFQATT, CDR2 SNEGSKA (reference sequence). The CDR3 consists of 13 residues. V lost 3 bases, J lost 7 bases, and 13 bases lay in between. This record comes from a study of blood T cell repertoires in COVID-19. Study details: Both acute and convalescent COVID-19 samples were obtained from the United States, Italy and Spain. In each case, the material was cDNA or gDNA derived from T cells, B-cell-depleted T cells, or PBMCs.

Per the study methods: Amplification with reference gene primers provided the estimates of nucleated cell counts. The method was immunoSEQ multiplex PCR; TCRdb's version includes in-frame clones alone and lacks a portion of them. The DNA was the basis for D and trimming; V, J and clone size are from that table. The data contain more than 95,000 clones, roughly nine tenths of them seen just once; the ten biggest clones take up 1.8%. The receptor's source is a human donor with active COVID-19. The donor label of this sample is uncertain. The chain uses TRBV20-1 and TRBJ1-5, with D hard to call. The sample comprised peripheral blood. The CDR3 DNA reads as TGCAGTGCTAGTATGGGTTCCGGGCAGCCCCAGCATTTT. Protein product: CSASMGSGQPQHF.